This TCR beta chain stems from a study of shared clonotypes between healthy human individuals. Trimming left V 8 bases short and J 0 bases short, with 13 bases between. CDR3 length equals 14 residues. Germline assignment: CDR1 LNHDA and CDR2 SQIVND (reference sequence). Healthy adults negative for HIV, lacking recent acute infections or vaccinations, served as donors. Assay used: immunoSEQ multiplex PCR; TCRdb lists only in-frame clones, some missing. The table lists 1.4 million or so clones, approximately 98.5% of them singletons, with roughly 0.35% in the top ten. The sample comprised naive CD4+ T cells sorted from blood. Subset of the sample: CD45RA+ positively selected. The clonotype was recovered from a man aged 25 to 40 in good health. The chain recombines TRBV19 with TRBJ1-1; D is perhaps TRBD1 (5 bases). Here the CDR3 reads CASGGEVMNTEAFF. DNA of the CDR3: TGTGCCAGTGGAGGGGAGGTCATGAACACTGAAGCTTTCTTT.